This T cell receptor (beta chain) is from a study of cytomegalovirus exposure and HLA in healthy donors. Study conclusions and caveats: Among donors in an Asian-associated ancestry cluster, a later analysis reportedly found fewer N-insertions than the roughly 650-donor mean. Rare TCR sequences predominated, though certain public TCRs were found in many donors. High specificity and sensitivity for cytomegalovirus status were reported for the classifier.

With 60 Vbeta and 13 Jbeta primers, the PCR was carried out. TCRdb keeps only in-frame clones here, not all; method: immunoSEQ multiplex PCR. The sample consists of 150,000 or so clones, 65% to 75% of them appearing once. This clone was counted between two and nine times. Its antigen is undetermined. The germline CDR1 and CDR2 sequences are MNHEY and SMNVEV (reference sequence). The V and J ends lost 0 bases and 3 bases, in that order; junction bases with no gene match: 8. This CDR3 has 18 residues. This chain links TRBV27 with TRBJ1-2; 12 nucleotides match TRBD1. Material for sequencing was PBMCs. This receptor was identified in a man younger than 35 in good health and CMV-seronegative. In DNA form, the CDR3 reads TGTGCCAGCAGTTTATCCGGGACAGGGGGCACCACTTACTATGGCTACACCTTC. Its translation is CASSLSGTGGTTYYGYTF.